This T cell receptor beta chain comes out of a study of blood T cell repertoires in COVID-19. Study-wide background: Sites in the United States, Italy and Spain provided acute and convalescent COVID-19 samples. T cells, B-cell-depleted T cells, or PBMCs provided the cDNA or gDNA that served as material.

Deletions cut 4 bases from V and 3 bases from J, with 8 bases between. CDR3 length: 14 amino acids. Germline loops: CDR1 SGHRS, CDR2 YFSETQ. This table comes from immunoSEQ multiplex PCR, and its TCRdb copy is limited to in-frame clones, with some not included. This sample has about 230,000 clones, with roughly 85% found just once. Seattle enrolled patients during active infection and tracked them longitudinally. The chain employs TRBV5-1 and TRBJ1-6; no definite D call. Sequencing used peripheral blood. This clonotype originated in a man between 50 and 59 years old with COVID-19, enrolled during active disease. This chain's CDR3 is CASSPGNYNSPLHF. The CDR3 region has the DNA TGCGCCAGCAGCCCCGGGAACTATAATTCACCCCTCCACTTT.